This TCR beta chain was documented in a study of blood T cells in healthy people across ages. Through a sample-barcoded 5' primer and a J-beta primer mix, a second PCR was run for about 7 to 12 cycles. Each cDNA molecule carried a tag from a template-switch adaptor that contained 12 random nucleotides. TCRdb reprocessed the 5' RACE reads with MiXCR, giving one entry per CDR3 protein. Counted here are under 1 million distinct CDR3 sequences, 44% occurring once; the ten biggest clones make up nearly 20%. The J segment lost 5 bases and the V segment lost 2 bases, leaving 5 bases of the junction unmatched. The CDR3 has 14 amino acids. CDR1 and CDR2 (germline): MNHNY, SVGAGI (reference sequence). As regards this clonotype: Its antigen is unknown.

Study-wide results and caveats: Bulk PBMC profiling left naive and antigen-experienced comparisons inconclusive.

The genes are TRBV6-6 and TRBJ2-7; TRBD2 aligns across 8 bases. The source material was blood. The TCR comes from a man aged 60-69 years in good health. DNA of the CDR3: TGTGCCAGCAGTTACGTGTTAGCGGGGAACGAGCAGTACTTC. Protein sequence: CASSYVLAGNEQYF.